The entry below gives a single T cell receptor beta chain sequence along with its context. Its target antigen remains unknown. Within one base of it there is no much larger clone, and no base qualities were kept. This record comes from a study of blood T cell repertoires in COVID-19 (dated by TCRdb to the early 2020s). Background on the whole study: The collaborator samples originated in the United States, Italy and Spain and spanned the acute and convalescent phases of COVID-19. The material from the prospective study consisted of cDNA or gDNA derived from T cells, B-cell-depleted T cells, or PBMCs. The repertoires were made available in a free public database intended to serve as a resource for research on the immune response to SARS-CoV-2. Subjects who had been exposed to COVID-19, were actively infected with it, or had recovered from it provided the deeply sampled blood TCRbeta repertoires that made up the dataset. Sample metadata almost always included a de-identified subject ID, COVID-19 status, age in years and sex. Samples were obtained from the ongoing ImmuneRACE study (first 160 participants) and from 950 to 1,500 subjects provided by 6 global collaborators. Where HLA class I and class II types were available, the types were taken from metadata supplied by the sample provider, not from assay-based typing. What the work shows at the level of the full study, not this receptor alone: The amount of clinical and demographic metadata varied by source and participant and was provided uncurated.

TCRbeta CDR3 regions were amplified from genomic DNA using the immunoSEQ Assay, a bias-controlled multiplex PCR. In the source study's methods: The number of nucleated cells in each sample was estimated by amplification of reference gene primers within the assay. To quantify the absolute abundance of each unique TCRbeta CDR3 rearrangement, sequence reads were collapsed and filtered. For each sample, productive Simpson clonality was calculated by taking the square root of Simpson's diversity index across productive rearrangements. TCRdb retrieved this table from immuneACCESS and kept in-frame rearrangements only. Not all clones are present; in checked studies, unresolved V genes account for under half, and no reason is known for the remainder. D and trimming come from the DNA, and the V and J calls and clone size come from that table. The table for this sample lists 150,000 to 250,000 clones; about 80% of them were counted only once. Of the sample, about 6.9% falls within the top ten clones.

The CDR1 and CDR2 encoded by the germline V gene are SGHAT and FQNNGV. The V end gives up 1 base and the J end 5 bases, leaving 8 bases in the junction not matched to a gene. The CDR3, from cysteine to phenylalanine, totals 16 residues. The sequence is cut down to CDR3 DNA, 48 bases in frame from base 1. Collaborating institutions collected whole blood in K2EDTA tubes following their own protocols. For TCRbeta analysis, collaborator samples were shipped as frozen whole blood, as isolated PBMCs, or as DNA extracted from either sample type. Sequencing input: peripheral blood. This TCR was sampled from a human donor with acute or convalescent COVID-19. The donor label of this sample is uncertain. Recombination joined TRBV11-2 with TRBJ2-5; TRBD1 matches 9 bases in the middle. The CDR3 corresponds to CASSLGDRGLSETQYF. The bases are TGTGCCAGCAGCTTAGGTGACAGGGGGTTGTCGGAGACCCAGTACTTC. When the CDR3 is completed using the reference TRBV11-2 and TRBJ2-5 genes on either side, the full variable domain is EAGVAQSPRYKIIEKRQSVAFWCNPISGHATLYWYQQILGQGPKLLIQFQNNGVVDDSQLPKDRFSAERLKGVDSTLKIQPAKLEDSAVYLCASSLGDRGLSETQYFGPGTRLLVL.